The 31 T cell receptor beta chains below all came from one sample that was sequenced in a study of T-cell reconstitution after alpha-beta-depleted transplantation in children. Unique molecular identifiers were used to barcode this TCRbeta library. TCRdb independently ran MiXCR on the PCR reads; one entry per CDR3 protein. There are about 200,000 distinct CDR3 sequences in the sample; 8.4% occur only once, and roughly a third lies in the top ten. Material: PBMCs, mostly from graft donor cells, obtained 360 days after TCRalphabeta/CD19-depleted stem cell transplant. The receptors originated from a male patient aged 2 to 9 who had a stem cell transplant for acute myeloid leukemia, so the T cells may come from the graft donor.

This clonotype has only a few counts. V is TRBV5-1 and J is TRBJ1-1; no reliable D call. The CDR3 loop spans 15 amino acids. V lost 5 bases and J lost 0, with 14 bases in between. Germline V gives CDR1 SGHRS, CDR2 YFSETQ. The CDR3 coding sequence is TGCGCCAGCAGTGTTAATCCAACTATGAACACTGAAGCTTTCTTT. As protein: CASSVNPTMNTEAFF.

This clonotype was seen at least ten times. The J gene is TRBJ2-5, the V gene TRBV12-3 or TRBV12-4; maybe TRBD1 (5 bases). The CDR3 length is 16 residues. Trimming removed 2 bases at V and 2 bases at J, with 15 bases between. The CDR3 loop reads CASSLRVTGKQETQYF. The DNA for the CDR3 is TGTGCCAGCAGTTTAAGGGTTACAGGCAAACAAGAGACCCAGTACTTC.

This clonotype has a count of ten or more. This chain joins TRBV7-8 and TRBJ2-1, with 8 bases aligning to TRBD2. The CDR3 is made up of 14 amino acids. Germline CDR1 is SGHVS and CDR2 is FQNEAQ. V lost 8 bases and J lost 7; bases outside the gene matches: 10. This CDR3 reads CASGAGTRVNEQFF. The CDR3 DNA sequence: TGTGCCAGCGGAGCCGGGACTAGGGTTAATGAGCAGTTCTTC.

The chain employs TRBV20-1 and TRBJ1-1, with D perhaps matching TRBD1 (5 bases). The CDR3 extends over 12 amino acids. V lost 5 bases and J lost 3, with 10 bases in between. The germline gives CDR1 DFQATT, CDR2 SNEGSKA (reference sequence). The chain's CDR3 is CSAVGADTEAFF. The CDR3 nucleotides are TGCAGTGCTGTAGGGGCGGACACTGAAGCTTTCTTT.

The sample holds many counts of this clonotype. V is TRBV12-3 or TRBV12-4 and J is TRBJ2-7, with D maybe TRBD2 (5 bases). Trimming took 4 bases from V and 7 from J, leaving 8 bases between them. The CDR3 length is 11 residues. CDR3 in amino acids: CASSWEREQYF. CDR3 in DNA: TGTGCCAGCAGTTGGGAGCGTGAGCAGTACTTC.

Many counts were recorded for this clonotype. The V gene is TRBV5-1, the J gene TRBJ1-4; D is uncertain. V was cut by 5 bases and J by 6 bases, with 17 bases left in between. The CDR3 sequence is 15 residues long. The V gene's germline CDR1 is SGHRS and CDR2 YFSETQ. CDR3 in DNA: TGCGCCAGCAGTATTAGCGGAGCAAGAGATGAAAAACTGTTTTTT. This encodes CASSISGARDEKLFF.

This clonotype was detected a few times. The chain employs TRBV12-3 or TRBV12-4 and TRBJ2-7; D is perhaps TRBD1 (7 bases). Trimming removed 5 bases from V and 1 base from J, with 15 bases in between. The CDR3 covers 15 residues. The CDR3 loop is CASSTPQGGSYEQYF. The CDR3 bases are TGTGCCAGCAGTACACCCCAGGGGGGATCCTACGAGCAGTACTTC.

The chain carries TRBV30 and TRBJ1-5, with D unclear. Trimming pared 2 bases from V and 0 bases from J, leaving 8 bases between. The CDR3 contains 14 residues. Germline V gene lookup returns CDR1 GTSNPN and CDR2 SVGIG (reference sequence). CDR3 region: CAWSYGVSNQPQHF. CDR3 DNA: TGTGCCTGGAGTTACGGGGTTAGCAATCAGCCCCAGCATTTT.

The sample holds a few counts of this clonotype. V and J are TRBV24-1 and TRBJ2-7; D might be TRBD2 (6 bases). Germline V gene sequence: CDR1 KGHDR, CDR2 SFDVKD. The CDR3 is 14 residues long. The ends were cut back, 8 bases at V and 0 bases at J, with 13 bases in the middle. The CDR3 is CATTSAGNSYEQYF. In DNA form, the CDR3 reads TGTGCCACCACCTCGGCGGGGAACTCCTACGAGCAGTACTTC.

This clonotype was seen only once. The chain carries TRBV5-5 and TRBJ2-5; D may be TRBD1 (6 bases). V lost 4 bases and J 1 base, leaving 11 bases between the germline ends. Germline CDR1 is SGHKS and CDR2 is YYEKEE (reference sequence). This CDR3 has 14 amino acids. CDR3 loop: CASSLARGQETQYF. For the CDR3, the DNA is TGTGCCAGCAGCCTGGCCAGGGGCCAAGAGACCCAGTACTTC.

The V gene is TRBV14, the J gene TRBJ2-3; the D is unclear. The germline V and J ends were trimmed by 3 bases and 0 bases, with 16 bases remaining between them. CDR1 is SGHDN, CDR2 FVKESK, per germline. CDR3 size: 17 residues. CDR3 nucleotide sequence: TGTGCCAGCAGCCAGCATATTACGATGGATAGCACAGATACGCAGTATTTT. Translated: CASSQHITMDSTDTQYF.

The chain uses TRBV4-2 and TRBJ1-5, with D tentatively TRBD1 (5 bases). In germline, CDR1 is LGHNA, CDR2 YNFKEQ. The V end was cut by 0 bases, the J end by 6 bases, with 18 bases between. The CDR3 runs 17 residues. The CDR3 coding sequence is TGTGCCAGCAGCCAAGATAGGACCAGGACTACAGGTCAGCCCCAGCATTTT. Translation: CASSQDRTRTTGQPQHF.

This clonotype was counted ten times or more. This chain links TRBV7-9 with TRBJ1-3; D call uncertain. In germline, CDR1 is SEHNR, CDR2 FQNEAQ (reference sequence). This CDR3 has 16 amino acids. V was shortened by 0 bases and J by 4 bases, with 13 bases between the two germline ends. The DNA of the CDR3 is TGTGCCAGCAGCTTAGCCACACCGGAGTTCGGAAACACCATATATTTT. It yields the protein CASSLATPEFGNTIYF.

The rearrangement joins TRBV2 to TRBJ1-2; 9 bases match TRBD1. The V and J ends lost 6 bases and 3 bases, in that order; junction bases with no gene match: 8. The V gene's germline CDR1 is SNHLY and CDR2 FYNNEI. CDR3 length equals 15 residues. The CDR3 DNA is TGTGCCAGCAGAGGGCCGGGACAGGGATACTATGGCTACACCTTC. Its translation: CASRGPGQGYYGYTF.

This chain links TRBV20-1 with TRBJ2-3; 10 bases line up with TRBD2. Trimming at V came to 6 bases and at J to 3 bases, leaving 3 bases not matched to a gene. Germline V CDR1 and CDR2: DFQATT, SNEGSKA (reference sequence). There are 13 residues in the CDR3. In nucleotides, the CDR3 is TGCAGTGCCCCTAGCGGGGGTACAGATACGCAGTATTTT. Its translation: CSAPSGGTDTQYF.

This clonotype was detected many times. The chain employs TRBV12-3 or TRBV12-4 and TRBJ2-7; D possibly uses TRBD1 or TRBD2 (7 bases each). The CDR3 consists of 15 residues. The V end was cut by 7 bases, the J end by 5 bases, with 21 bases between. The CDR3 sequence is CASTVSGQGGNEQYV. The CDR3 nucleotides read TGTGCCAGCACAGTTTCAGGGCAGGGGGGGAACGAGCAGTACGTC.

This rearrangement joins TRBV30 to TRBJ2-3; no clear D gene. Germline CDR1 and CDR2: GTSNPN and SVGIG (reference sequence). V was pared by 4 bases and J by 2 bases, with 19 bases between. The CDR3 is made up of 16 amino acids. Here the CDR3 DNA reads TGTGCCTGGACGACAAGACTCGTCCTTTCCACAGATACGCAGTATTTT. Its protein product is CAWTTRLVLSTDTQYF.

This clonotype was seen at least ten times. The V gene is TRBV7-9, the J gene TRBJ2-7; a possible D gene is TRBD1 (6 bases). The V gene lost 1 base and the J gene lost 6 bases, with 7 bases spanning the gap. The CDR3 is 12 amino acids. The germline CDR1 and CDR2 sequences are SEHNR and FQNEAQ (reference sequence). The CDR3 DNA reads TGTGCCAGCAGCTTAGGAGGGGGCGAGCAGTACGTC. Translated, it gives CASSLGGGEQYV.

This clonotype was found many times. V and J are TRBV12-3 or TRBV12-4 and TRBJ2-3; D remains ambiguous. This CDR3 has 14 amino acids. The V gene lost 5 bases and the J gene lost 2 bases, with 11 bases spanning the gap. The CDR3 loop reads CASSRRVNTDTQYF. Here the CDR3 DNA reads TGTGCCAGCAGTCGGCGAGTAAACACAGATACGCAGTATTTT.

This clonotype appeared many times. This sequence joins TRBV12-3 or TRBV12-4 and TRBJ2-3, with unresolved D. The CDR3 totals 14 residues. Trimming stripped 2 bases from V and 3 bases from J, with 9 bases between. CDR3 sequence reads: CASSLWAVTDTQYF. The CDR3 bases are TGTGCCAGCAGTTTATGGGCGGTTACAGATACGCAGTATTTT.

At least ten counts were recorded for this clonotype. This chain links TRBV29-1 with TRBJ2-5; D may be TRBD1 (6 bases). Germline assignment: CDR1 SQVTM and CDR2 ANQGSEA. This CDR3 spans 12 amino acids. V was trimmed by 5 bases and J by 1 base, leaving 8 bases between them. This CDR3 reads CSVRGGQETQYF. The CDR3 coding sequence is TGCAGCGTTCGAGGGGGCCAAGAGACCCAGTACTTC.

There are many counts of this clonotype. V and J are TRBV21-1 and TRBJ2-1. TRBV21-1 is a recognized pseudogene. The CDR3 spans 16 residues. CDR3 residues: CASSKEYSPSYNEQFF. CDR3 in DNA: TGTGCCAGCAGCAAGGAGTACTCACCCTCCTACAATGAGCAGTTCTTC.

This clonotype was detected only a few times. The chain combines TRBV10-3 with TRBJ1-5, with 9 bases lining up with TRBD1. Trimming cost V 3 bases and J 4 bases; bases outside gene matches: 7. CDR1 and CDR2 from the germline V gene are ENHRY and SYGVKD. This CDR3 has 16 residues. DNA for the CDR3: TGTGCCATCAGTGACCGGAACAGGGGGCCGAATCAGCCCCAGCATTTT. Protein product: CAISDRNRGPNQPQHF.

This clonotype came up a few times. This rearrangement joins TRBV7-9 to TRBJ2-1, with 7 bases that match TRBD1. Germline values: CDR1 SEHNR, CDR2 FQNEAQ (reference sequence). CDR3 length: 14 residues. The junction had 2 bases not matched to a gene; V was cut back by 0 bases and J by 6 bases. The CDR3 DNA reads TGTGCCAGCAGCTTAGCTGGACAGGTCAATGAGCAGTTCTTC. It encodes CASSLAGQVNEQFF. The full variable domain, in which reference TRBV7-9 and TRBJ2-1 provide the parts outside the CDR3, is DTGVSQNPRHKITKRGQNVTFRCDPISEHNRLYWYRQTLGQGPEFLTYFQNEAQLEKSRLLSDRFSAERPKGSFSTLEIQRTEQGDSAMYLCASSLAGQVNEQFFGPGTRLTVL.

This clonotype was seen a few times. The CDR3 DNA reads as TGTGCCAGCTCACGACGGGATAGCAATCAGCCCCAGCATTTT. Residues: CASSRRDSNQPQHF. This chain connects TRBV18 to TRBJ1-5; D is uncertain. The CDR3 runs 14 residues. Trimming took 4 bases from V and 0 from J, leaving 7 bases between them. Germline V gene sequence: CDR1 KGHSH, CDR2 LQKENI.

This clonotype was counted at least ten times. The chain has TRBV10-3 and TRBJ2-3; D not certain. The ends were cut back, 1 base at V and 2 bases at J, with 7 bases in the middle. The CDR3 is 14 amino acids. The germline V gene encodes CDR1 ENHRY and CDR2 SYGVKD. CDR3 sequence: CAISEFGPTDTQYF. Here the CDR3 DNA reads TGTGCCATCAGTGAGTTTGGACCCACAGATACGCAGTATTTT.

Ten or more counts support this clonotype. The chain couples TRBV11-1 to TRBJ2-7; 10 nucleotides agree with TRBD1. The germline V gene has CDR1 SGHAT and CDR2 FQDESV (reference sequence). The J segment lost 1 base and the V segment lost 5 bases, leaving 14 bases of the junction unmatched. The CDR3 has 18 residues. The CDR3 DNA reads as TGTGCCAGCAGCCGAGGGACAGGGGCCCTTGCCCATTCCTACGAGCAGTACTTC. It translates to CASSRGTGALAHSYEQYF.

The chain uses TRBV12-3 or TRBV12-4 and TRBJ2-1; 10 bases agree with TRBD2. This CDR3 is built from 19 residues. V trimming: 0 bases; J trimming: 2 bases; junction bases outside the gene matches: 10. The CDR3 protein is CASSLAGTSTSGTYNEQFF. CDR3 nucleotide sequence: TGTGCCAGCAGTTTAGCGGGCACCAGTACTAGCGGGACCTACAATGAGCAGTTCTTC.

In this sample, this clonotype turned up many times. The CDR3 reads CASSTTSSYNEQFF. The CDR3 bases are TGTGCCAGCAGTACGACTAGCTCCTACAATGAGCAGTTCTTC. This chain uses TRBV12-3 or TRBV12-4 with TRBJ2-1; D might be TRBD2 (6 bases). The V end was cut by 5 bases, the J end by 0 bases, with 8 bases between. The CDR3 is made up of 14 amino acids.

The chain recombines TRBV2 with TRBJ2-1; 7 nucleotides align to TRBD2. Per the germline V gene, CDR1 is SNHLY and CDR2 is FYNNEI. This CDR3 contains 16 residues. V gave up 5 bases and J gave up 0 bases; unmatched junction bases: 7. In DNA form, the CDR3 reads TGTGCCAGCAGTACTCAGCGGGACCTCTCCTACAATGAGCAGTTCTTC. Amino acids: CASSTQRDLSYNEQFF.

The table lists this clonotype with a few counts. The CDR3 loop reads CASSRDSVTDTQYF. CDR3 sequence (DNA): TGTGCCAGCAGCCGGGACTCAGTCACAGATACGCAGTATTTT. The chain is built from TRBV12-3 or TRBV12-4 and TRBJ2-3, with a tentative D call TRBD2 (6 bases). This CDR3 has 14 amino acids. V lost 6 bases, J lost 2 bases, and 12 bases lay in between.